This is a list of T cell receptor beta chains from one sample in a study of blood T cells in healthy people across ages. TCRdb re-analysed the 5' RACE reads in MiXCR, keeping a single row per CDR3 protein. Among hundreds of thousands of distinct CDR3 sequences, about 30% were seen once, and the ten largest hold 15% to 19%. The sequenced material came from blood. These receptors were collected from a woman of 80 years or more in good health. CDR3s include the opening cysteine and the closing phenylalanine or tryptophan. The D gene is left open where the match is weak. For some rows the clone size is stated as once, few or many, or as a class when expanded; others skip it.

J gene: TRBJ1-5; clone size: few; D gene: .; V gene: TRBV7-9; CDR3 DNA: TGTGCCAGCAGCCTAACGACGGGACCTCAGCCCCAGCATTTT; CDR3 protein: CASSLTTGPQPQHF
J gene: TRBJ2-7; clone size: .; D gene: .; V gene: TRBV6-6; CDR3 DNA: TGTGCCAGCACCCTGGGACTCCGCTCCTACGAGCAGTACTTC; CDR3 protein: CASTLGLRSYEQYF
J gene: TRBJ1-1; clone size: few; D gene: .; V gene: TRBV20-1; CDR3 DNA: TGCAGTGCTAGAGACGGTGGCACTGAAGCTTTCTTT; CDR3 protein: CSARDGGTEAFF
J gene: TRBJ1-5; clone size: .; D gene: .; V gene: TRBV15; CDR3 DNA: TGTGCCACCAGCAGAGATCTGGAGAAGGGTGATAGCAATCAGCCCCAGCATTTT; CDR3 protein: CATSRDLEKGDSNQPQHF
J gene: TRBJ2-7; clone size: .; D gene: .; V gene: TRBV5-1; CDR3 DNA: TGCGCCTGCAGCTCTCTCCCGCCCGACGAAGAGACTCAGTACTTC; CDR3 protein: CACSSLPPDEETQYF
J gene: TRBJ2-1; clone size: .; D gene: TRBD2; V gene: TRBV20-1; CDR3 DNA: TGCAGTGCTAGTAGTAGCGGGAGGTCCTACAATGAGCAGTTCTTC; CDR3 protein: CSASSSGRSYNEQFF
J gene: TRBJ1-5; clone size: few; D gene: .; V gene: TRBV20-1; CDR3 DNA: TGCAGTGCTACCGGGACAAATAGCAATCAGCCCCAGCATTTT; CDR3 protein: CSATGTNSNQPQHF
J gene: TRBJ1-4; clone size: few; D gene: .; V gene: TRBV7-2; CDR3 DNA: TGTGCCAGCAGCAGAGGTTCGGGTTTGAATGAAAAACTGTTTTTT; CDR3 protein: CASSRGSGLNEKLFF
J gene: TRBJ1-5; clone size: .; D gene: .; V gene: TRBV7-2; CDR3 DNA: TGTGCCAGCAGCCGAGGGGGGTTCAATCAGCCCCAGCATTTT; CDR3 protein: CASSRGGFNQPQHF
J gene: TRBJ2-1; clone size: many; D gene: TRBD1; V gene: TRBV5-1; CDR3 DNA: TGCGCCAGCAGGGGGACGGGACAGGGGGCCAATGAGCAGTTCTTC; CDR3 protein: CASRGTGQGANEQFF
J gene: TRBJ1-1; clone size: few; D gene: .; V gene: TRBV24-1; CDR3 DNA: TGTGCCACCAGCCAGGACGGACTATCTGAAGCTTTCTTT; CDR3 protein: CATSQDGLSEAFF
J gene: TRBJ2-5; clone size: .; D gene: TRBD2; V gene: TRBV2; CDR3 DNA: TGTGCCAGCAGGGGACTAGCGGGGGCAAGCGAGAAAGAGACCCAGTACTTC; CDR3 protein: CASRGLAGASEKETQYF
J gene: TRBJ2-5; clone size: many; D gene: .; V gene: TRBV20-1; CDR3 DNA: TGCAGTGCTGGGACGGGGGAGACCCAGTACTTC; CDR3 protein: CSAGTGETQYF
J gene: TRBJ2-7; clone size: many; D gene: .; V gene: TRBV29-1; CDR3 DNA: TGCAGCGTTGAAGAGCAAAACTACGAGCAGTACTTC; CDR3 protein: CSVEEQNYEQYF
J gene: TRBJ2-1; clone size: many; D gene: TRBD2; V gene: TRBV20-1; CDR3 DNA: TGCAGTGCCGCAGCAGTAGCGGGGTTTTACAATGAGCAGTTCTTC; CDR3 protein: CSAAAVAGFYNEQFF
J gene: TRBJ1-4; clone size: .; D gene: .; V gene: TRBV30; CDR3 DNA: TGCGCCTGGACGCGGAACCCCTCACGGACTAATGAAAAACGGTTTTTT; CDR3 protein: CAWTRNPSRTNEKRFF
J gene: TRBJ2-1; clone size: many; D gene: .; V gene: TRBV7-2; CDR3 DNA: TGTGCCAGCAGCTTAGGGGGGAAAGGTGAGCAGTTCTTC; CDR3 protein: CASSLGGKGEQFF
J gene: TRBJ2-3; clone size: .; D gene: TRBD2; V gene: TRBV20-1; CDR3 DNA: TGCAGTGCCACCCCCCACTGGCGGGGGGCCGACACAGATACGCAGTATTTT; CDR3 protein: CSATPHWRGADTDTQYF
J gene: TRBJ1-2; clone size: few; D gene: TRBD1; V gene: TRBV20-1; CDR3 DNA: TGCAGTGCCTCCGGGACAGGGAACTATGGCTACACCTTC; CDR3 protein: CSASGTGNYGYTF
J gene: TRBJ1-4; clone size: many; D gene: TRBD1; V gene: TRBV2; CDR3 DNA: TGTGCCAGCAGCTACGAGCCGACAGGGGCCTTTAATGAAAAACTGTTTTTT; CDR3 protein: CASSYEPTGAFNEKLFF
J gene: TRBJ2-5; clone size: .; D gene: .; V gene: TRBV10-3; CDR3 DNA: TGTGCCATCAGGGAGGTAGCGGAAGAGACCCAGGACTTC; CDR3 protein: CAIREVAEETQDF
J gene: TRBJ1-5; clone size: many; D gene: .; V gene: TRBV7-9; CDR3 DNA: TGTGCCAGCAGCTCCGGACGAGGAGGGAGCAATCAGCCCCAGCATTTT; CDR3 protein: CASSSGRGGSNQPQHF
J gene: TRBJ2-7; clone size: many; D gene: TRBD2; V gene: TRBV6-6; CDR3 DNA: TGTGCCAGCACCCAGGGCGGGGGGATTCTCGGCGAGCAGTACTTC; CDR3 protein: CASTQGGGILGEQYF
J gene: TRBJ2-3; clone size: many; D gene: .; V gene: TRBV27; CDR3 DNA: TGTGCCAGCGGACGGAGGGGGGCTAGCACAGATACGCAGTATTTT; CDR3 protein: CASGRRGASTDTQYF
J gene: TRBJ1-6; clone size: .; D gene: TRBD1; V gene: TRBV25-1; CDR3 DNA: TGTGCCAGCAGTGAATATGGACAGGTGCGGTCACCCCTCCACTTT; CDR3 protein: CASSEYGQVRSPLHF
J gene: TRBJ2-3; clone size: many; D gene: TRBD1; V gene: TRBV20-1; CDR3 DNA: TGCAGTGCTAGATCATGGGGTCAGGACAGGGGAACAGATACGCAGTATTTT; CDR3 protein: CSARSWGQDRGTDTQYF
J gene: TRBJ1-4; clone size: few; D gene: TRBD1; V gene: TRBV5-1; CDR3 DNA: TGCGCCAGCAGCACTGGACAGGGGGCGGGAAAACTGTTTTTT; CDR3 protein: CASSTGQGAGKLFF
J gene: TRBJ2-5; clone size: .; D gene: .; V gene: TRBV20-1; CDR3 DNA: TGCAGTGCTAGAGAAGTGCTTCAAGAGACCCAGTACTTC; CDR3 protein: CSAREVLQETQYF
J gene: TRBJ2-7; clone size: many; D gene: .; V gene: TRBV5-5; CDR3 DNA: TGTGCCAGCAGCTTGGGAACTGGACAGTACTACGAGCAGTACTTC; CDR3 protein: CASSLGTGQYYEQYF
J gene: TRBJ1-2; clone size: few; D gene: .; V gene: TRBV19; CDR3 DNA: TGTGCCAGTAGTATTTCACAGGGAGCTAACTATGGCTACACCTTC; CDR3 protein: CASSISQGANYGYTF
J gene: TRBJ2-7; clone size: .; D gene: TRBD2; V gene: TRBV4-2; CDR3 DNA: TGTGCCAGCAGCCAACCGCCGACTAGCGGGATCTACGAGCAGTACTTC; CDR3 protein: CASSQPPTSGIYEQYF
J gene: TRBJ2-5; clone size: many; D gene: .; V gene: TRBV2; CDR3 DNA: TGTGCCAGCAGTGACGGGACCCAGTACTTC; CDR3 protein: CASSDGTQYF
J gene: TRBJ2-1; clone size: .; D gene: TRBD2; V gene: TRBV30; CDR3 DNA: TGTGCCTGGAGTGCAAGGCCAGGGACTAGCGGGGTCCCTAGGTCCTACAATGAGCAGTTCTTC; CDR3 protein: CAWSARPGTSGVPRSYNEQFF
J gene: TRBJ1-2; clone size: .; D gene: .; V gene: TRBV30; CDR3 DNA: TGTGCCTGGAGAGAAACAGGGTATGGCTACACCTTC; CDR3 protein: CAWRETGYGYTF
J gene: TRBJ2-1; clone size: .; D gene: .; V gene: TRBV5-5; CDR3 DNA: TGTGCCAGCAGCTCTTACAGCGATGGCAATGAGCAGTTCTTC; CDR3 protein: CASSSYSDGNEQFF
J gene: TRBJ1-2; clone size: many; D gene: TRBD1; V gene: TRBV12-3/TRBV12-4; CDR3 DNA: TGTGCCAGCAGGATAGTCTTAGGACAGGGGGCGAGAGGCTACACCTTC; CDR3 protein: CASRIVLGQGARGYTF
J gene: TRBJ2-7; clone size: many; D gene: .; V gene: TRBV27; CDR3 DNA: TGTGCCAGCAGTTCGGGGTGGGGCTACGAGCAGTACTTC; CDR3 protein: CASSSGWGYEQYF
J gene: TRBJ2-7; clone size: many; D gene: .; V gene: TRBV7-2; CDR3 DNA: TGTGCCAGCAGCAAACAGGGGGGGACCTCCGAGCAGTACTTC; CDR3 protein: CASSKQGGTSEQYF
J gene: TRBJ2-7; clone size: .; D gene: .; V gene: TRBV5-5; CDR3 DNA: TGTGCCAGCAGCCTTGGGTCCCAGCTATCATACTACGAGCAGTACTTC; CDR3 protein: CASSLGSQLSYYEQYF
J gene: TRBJ2-1; clone size: .; D gene: TRBD2; V gene: TRBV5-1; CDR3 DNA: TGCGCCAGCAGCCACCTAGGGCTGGAGGGAGGGAATGAGCGGTTCTTC; CDR3 protein: CASSHLGLEGGNERFF
J gene: TRBJ2-3; clone size: .; D gene: TRBD2; V gene: TRBV30; CDR3 DNA: TGTGCCTGGGGACTAGCCGGAGATACGCAGTATTTT; CDR3 protein: CAWGLAGDTQYF
J gene: TRBJ2-3; clone size: many; D gene: .; V gene: TRBV24-1; CDR3 DNA: TGTGCCACCAGTGATTACAGCTCTAGCACAGATACGCAGTATTTT; CDR3 protein: CATSDYSSSTDTQYF
J gene: TRBJ1-6; clone size: many; D gene: TRBD1; V gene: TRBV20-1; CDR3 DNA: TGCAGTGCTAGGGGACAGGAGCTCGGGTATAATTCACCCCTCCACTTT; CDR3 protein: CSARGQELGYNSPLHF
J gene: TRBJ1-1; clone size: many; D gene: .; V gene: TRBV5-1; CDR3 DNA: TGCGCCAGCAGCACAGACCAGGGGAAAGGTTTTGAAGCTTTCTTT; CDR3 protein: CASSTDQGKGFEAFF
J gene: TRBJ2-5; clone size: .; D gene: TRBD1; V gene: TRBV2; CDR3 DNA: TGTGCCAGCGGAGGGGGACAGGGGGAGACCCAGTACTTC; CDR3 protein: CASGGGQGETQYF
J gene: TRBJ1-1; clone size: many; D gene: TRBD1; V gene: TRBV6-2/TRBV6-3; CDR3 DNA: TGTGCCAGCACCAACGGGGGGGACAGGACTGAAGCTTTCTTT; CDR3 protein: CASTNGGDRTEAFF
J gene: TRBJ2-7; clone size: .; D gene: .; V gene: TRBV5-1; CDR3 DNA: TGCGCCAGCAGCTTGAAGCCGTCCTCTCTTAGTGAGCAGTACTTC; CDR3 protein: CASSLKPSSLSEQYF
J gene: TRBJ2-7; clone size: .; D gene: .; V gene: TRBV20-1; CDR3 DNA: TGCAGTGCTGAACAGGGCTCCTACAATGAGCAGTACTTC; CDR3 protein: CSAEQGSYNEQYF
J gene: TRBJ2-1; clone size: many; D gene: TRBD2; V gene: TRBV20-1; CDR3 DNA: TGCAGTGCTAGAAAGACCGGGACTAGCTCCAATGAGCAGTTCTTC; CDR3 protein: CSARKTGTSSNEQFF
J gene: TRBJ1-5; clone size: few; D gene: TRBD1; V gene: TRBV7-2; CDR3 DNA: TGTGCCAGCAGCTTAGAAAGACAGGGTGAGCCCCAGCATTTT; CDR3 protein: CASSLERQGEPQHF
J gene: TRBJ2-7; clone size: few; D gene: TRBD1; V gene: TRBV19; CDR3 DNA: TGTGCCAGTAGTGTTGACAGGGGCTCCTACGAGCAGTACTTC; CDR3 protein: CASSVDRGSYEQYF
J gene: TRBJ2-1; clone size: .; D gene: TRBD1; V gene: TRBV3-1; CDR3 DNA: TGTGCCAGCAGCCAGTGGGACAGTACCTACGAGCAGTTCTTC; CDR3 protein: CASSQWDSTYEQFF
J gene: TRBJ2-1; clone size: .; D gene: .; V gene: TRBV29-1; CDR3 DNA: TGCAGCGTTGAAGAGGGCGGCAATGAGCAGTTCTTC; CDR3 protein: CSVEEGGNEQFF
J gene: TRBJ2-1; clone size: .; D gene: TRBD2; V gene: TRBV20-1; CDR3 DNA: TGCAGTGCGGGGGGACTAGCGGGATGGAACAATGAGCAGTTCTTC; CDR3 protein: CSAGGLAGWNNEQFF
J gene: TRBJ1-2; clone size: .; D gene: .; V gene: TRBV2; CDR3 DNA: TGTGCCAGCAGTGATGACGCGGGCTGGGGGGCTAACTCTGAGGGCTACACCTTC; CDR3 protein: CASSDDAGWGANSEGYTF
J gene: TRBJ1-1; clone size: few; D gene: TRBD1; V gene: TRBV7-8; CDR3 DNA: TGTGCCAGCAGCTCGAACCGACAGGGACTGAACACTGAAGCTTTCTTT; CDR3 protein: CASSSNRQGLNTEAFF
J gene: TRBJ2-5; clone size: few; D gene: TRBD1; V gene: TRBV5-4; CDR3 DNA: TGTGCCAGCAGCCTGGACAGGGTCTCGGGTTTGACCCAGTACTTC; CDR3 protein: CASSLDRVSGLTQYF